This T cell receptor beta chain was sequenced during a study of tumor-infiltrating lymphocytes in primary liver carcinoma. As for the study in general: Surgeons resected the patients' primary liver carcinomas.

Making TCR beta cDNA involved approximately 0.5 ug total RNA and a constant-region primer. For TCR beta, libraries were produced by three nested multiplex PCR rounds using slightly modified ARM-PCR. The first two PCR rounds used TRBV1-TRBV30 forward primers with a C-beta reverse primer, 10 cycles each. TCRdb reanalysed the multiplex PCR reads using MiXCR and keeps one entry per CDR3 protein. This table has 250,000 to 400,000 distinct CDR3 sequences, 50% to 70% appearing once. Notes on this clonotype: This may be a read error: a much more frequent sequence differs by one nucleotide.

This CDR3 has 12 amino acids. Per the germline V gene, CDR1 is SQVTM and CDR2 is ANQGSEA. Germline DNA was also extracted, and blood RNA derived from unsorted whole blood. The chain links TRBV29-1 to TRBJ2-5; 11 nucleotides align to TRBD2. The source is a man between 35 and 55 years old with primary liver carcinoma and hepatitis B virus infection. Specimen: peripheral blood. This chain's CDR3 is CIVGLAGETQYF. The CDR3 nucleotides read TGCATCGTTGGACTAGCGGGAGAGACCCAGTACTTC.